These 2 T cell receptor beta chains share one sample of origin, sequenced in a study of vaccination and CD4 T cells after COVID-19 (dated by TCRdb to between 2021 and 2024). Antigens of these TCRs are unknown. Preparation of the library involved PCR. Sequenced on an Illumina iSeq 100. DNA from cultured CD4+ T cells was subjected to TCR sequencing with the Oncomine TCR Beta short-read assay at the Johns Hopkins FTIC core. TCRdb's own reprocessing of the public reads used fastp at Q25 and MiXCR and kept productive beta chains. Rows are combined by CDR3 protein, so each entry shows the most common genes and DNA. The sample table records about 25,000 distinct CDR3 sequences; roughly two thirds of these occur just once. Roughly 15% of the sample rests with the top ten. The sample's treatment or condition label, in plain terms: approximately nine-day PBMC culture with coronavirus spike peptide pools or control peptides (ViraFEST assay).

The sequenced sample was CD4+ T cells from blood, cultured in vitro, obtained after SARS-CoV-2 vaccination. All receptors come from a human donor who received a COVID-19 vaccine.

This chain's CDR3 is CSASFTRTGDTQYF. The CDR3 nucleotides read TGCAGTGCTTCTTTTACTCGGACGGGGGATACGCAGTATTTT. The chain is built from TRBV20-1 and TRBJ2-3; TRBD2 might be the D (5 bases). CDR1 is DFQATT, CDR2 SNEGSKA, per germline (reference sequence). V lost 5 bases to trimming and J lost 6 bases, with 18 bases between them. This CDR3 has 14 amino acids.

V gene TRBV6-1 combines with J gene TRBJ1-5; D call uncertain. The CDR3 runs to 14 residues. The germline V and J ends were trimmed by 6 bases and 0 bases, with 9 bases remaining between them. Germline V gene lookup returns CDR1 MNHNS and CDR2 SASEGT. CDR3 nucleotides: TGTGCCAGCAGCAACCAATTTAGCAATCAGCCCCAGCATTTT. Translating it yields CASSNQFSNQPQHF.